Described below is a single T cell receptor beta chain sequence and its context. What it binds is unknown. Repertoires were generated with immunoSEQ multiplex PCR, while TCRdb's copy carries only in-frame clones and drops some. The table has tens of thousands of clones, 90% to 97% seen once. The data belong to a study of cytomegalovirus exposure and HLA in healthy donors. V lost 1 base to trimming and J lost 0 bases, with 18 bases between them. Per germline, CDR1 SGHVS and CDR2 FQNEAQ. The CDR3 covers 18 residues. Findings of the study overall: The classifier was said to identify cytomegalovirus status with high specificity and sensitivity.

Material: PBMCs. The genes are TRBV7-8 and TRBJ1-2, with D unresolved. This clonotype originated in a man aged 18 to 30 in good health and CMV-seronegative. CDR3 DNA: TGTGCCAGCAGCTTAGGACCTCTCGGGAGGCTCGCTAACTATGGCTACACCTTC. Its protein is CASSLGPLGRLANYGYTF.